This is a list of T cell receptor beta chains from one sample in a study of T cells in tuberculosis. Sequencing was performed with immunoSEQ multiplex PCR; in TCRdb, only in-frame clones are kept and a portion is missing. The table has tens of thousands of clones, roughly 85% seen once. Sequencing used PBMCs, obtained at tuberculosis diagnosis. The source of these receptors is an adult with tuberculosis. Both conserved end residues are part of each CDR3. The D gene is left open where the match is weak. The size of a clone is reported for some rows only, either as once, few or many, or as a class for expanded clones.

cdr3_length: 16
d_call: TRBD2
j_call: TRBJ2-1
v_call: TRBV2
clone_size: NA
cdr3_aa: CASNAGTSGFYNEQFF
cdr3_nt: TGTGCCAGCAACGCCGGGACTAGCGGGTTCTACAATGAGCAGTTCTTC

cdr3_length: 15
d_call: NA
j_call: TRBJ1-1
v_call: TRBV2
clone_size: NA
cdr3_aa: CASSEALQGRTEAFF
cdr3_nt: TGTGCCAGCAGTGAAGCGCTTCAGGGGCGGACTGAAGCTTTCTTT

cdr3_length: 15
d_call: NA
j_call: TRBJ1-6
v_call: TRBV28
clone_size: NA
cdr3_aa: CASTLDRSYNSPLHF
cdr3_nt: TGTGCCAGCACCTTGGACAGATCCTATAATTCACCCCTCCACTTT

cdr3_length: 14
d_call: NA
j_call: TRBJ1-5
v_call: TRBV7-2
clone_size: NA
cdr3_aa: CASSLGRVGQPQHF
cdr3_nt: TGTGCCAGCAGCTTAGGGAGGGTGGGTCAGCCCCAGCATTTT

cdr3_length: 13
d_call: NA
j_call: TRBJ2-7
v_call: TRBV30
clone_size: NA
cdr3_aa: CAWSIGVGYEQYF
cdr3_nt: TGTGCCTGGAGTATAGGAGTTGGCTACGAGCAGTACTTC

cdr3_length: 15
d_call: NA
j_call: TRBJ2-7
v_call: TRBV15
clone_size: NA
cdr3_aa: CATSRDELARYEQYF
cdr3_nt: TGTGCCACCAGCAGAGATGAACTTGCAAGATACGAGCAGTACTTC

cdr3_length: 12
d_call: TRBD1
j_call: TRBJ1-2
v_call: TRBV28
clone_size: few
cdr3_aa: CASLTGESGYTF
cdr3_nt: TGTGCCAGCCTGACAGGGGAGTCTGGCTACACCTTC

cdr3_length: 10
d_call: NA
j_call: TRBJ2-1
v_call: TRBV29-1
clone_size: NA
cdr3_aa: CSVRGTVTFF
cdr3_nt: TGCAGCGTGAGGGGGACGGTGACGTTCTTC

cdr3_length: 12
d_call: NA
j_call: TRBJ1-1
v_call: TRBV7-9
clone_size: NA
cdr3_aa: CASSLGQSEAFF
cdr3_nt: TGTGCCAGCAGCTTAGGACAATCTGAAGCTTTCTTT

cdr3_length: 14
d_call: NA
j_call: TRBJ1-1
v_call: TRBV10-1
clone_size: NA
cdr3_aa: CASSRGSGYTEAFF
cdr3_nt: TGCGCCAGCAGCCGGGGGTCGGGTTACACTGAAGCTTTCTTT